Listed here are 20 T cell receptor beta chains from one sample, sequenced in a study of T cell responses to AZD1222 COVID-19 vaccine. Libraries were prepared by immunoSEQ multiplex PCR; TCRdb keeps only in-frame clonotypes and omits some of them. The data contain around 260,000 clones, about 92% of them singletons. The sample in question was peripheral blood, obtained on day 0 of AZD1222 vaccination. These receptors came from an adult in good health.

The V call is TRBV30, the J call TRBJ1-5; 7 nucleotides match TRBD1. The germline V gene has CDR1 GTSNPN and CDR2 SVGIG (reference sequence). The J segment lost 7 bases and the V segment lost 2 bases, leaving 2 bases of the junction unmatched. There are 12 residues in the CDR3. CDR3 nucleotide sequence: TGTGCCTGGAGTTCCAGGGGGCAGCCCCAGCATTTT. This encodes CAWSSRGQPQHF.

The chain has TRBV5-3 and TRBJ2-1, with TRBD2 identical over 13 bases. TRBV5-3 is filed as an ORF, its function uncertain. Trimming removed 0 bases from V and 7 bases from J; junction bases left unmatched: 4. This CDR3 region has 16 residues. The CDR3 region is CARSLGLAGGGNEQFF. The CDR3 DNA sequence: TGTGCCAGAAGCTTGGGACTAGCGGGGGGCGGAAATGAGCAGTTCTTC.

The rearrangement joins TRBV3-1 (or the pseudogene TRBV3-2) to TRBJ2-3; D is undetermined. This CDR3 is 14 amino acids long. Germline V lookup: CDR1 LGHDT, CDR2 YNNKEL (reference sequence). V gave up 4 bases and J gave up 2 bases, with 10 bases separating them. The CDR3 nucleotides read TGTGCCAGCAGCCCCTCGGCGTCCACAGATACGCAGTATTTT. Its translation is CASSPSASTDTQYF.

This chain uses TRBV15 with TRBJ2-3, with D uncertain. CDR1 is LNHNV and CDR2 is YYDKDF in the germline V gene (reference sequence). V shed 1 base and J shed 4 bases, with 9 bases lying between them. The CDR3 runs to 14 residues. The CDR3 bases are TGTGCCACCAGCAGAGGGTCTCTAGCAGATACGCAGTATTTT. The encoded protein is CATSRGSLADTQYF.

The genes are TRBV23-1 and TRBJ2-5, with 9 bases fitting TRBD2. TRBV23-1 is annotated as an ORF whose role is uncertain. The V gene end was trimmed by 6 bases and the J gene end by 1 base; junction bases not matched to a gene: 6. This CDR3 has 15 residues. In DNA, the CDR3 is TGCGCCAGCAGCCCTAAGACTAGCGGCCAAGAGACCCAGTACTTC. Its protein product is CASSPKTSGQETQYF.

CDR3 region: CSVGLLGSTYEQYF. As DNA, the CDR3 is TGCAGCGTTGGTCTGTTAGGGAGCACCTACGAGCAGTACTTC. The genes are TRBV29-1 and TRBJ2-7, with D possibly being TRBD2 (5 bases). The V and J ends lost 4 bases and 2 bases respectively, with 15 bases between them. The CDR3 is 14 residues long. In germline, CDR1 is SQVTM, CDR2 ANQGSEA.

The chain is built from TRBV9 and TRBJ1-3; D may be TRBD1 (5 bases). V was pared by 0 bases and J by 3 bases, with 19 bases between. CDR1 and CDR2 from the germline V gene are SGDLS and YYNGEE. The CDR3 extends over 18 amino acids. CDR3 coding DNA: TGTGCCAGCAGCGTAGGATCGGGAGGACACGGGGGTGGAAACACCATATATTTT. Residues: CASSVGSGGHGGGNTIYF.

This chain links TRBV9 with TRBJ2-3, with 8 bases that match TRBD1. Germline CDR1 and CDR2: SGDLS and YYNGEE. The V and J ends lost 4 bases and 15 bases, in that order; junction bases with no gene match: 10. This CDR3 region has 12 residues. The chain's CDR3 is CASSPSGTGQYF. DNA of the CDR3: TGTGCCAGCAGCCCCTCGGGGACAGGTCAATATTTT.

CDR3 sequence reads: CASKGPGQGASSGRYNEQFF. The CDR3 DNA reads as TGTGCCAGTAAGGGTCCGGGACAGGGGGCATCTAGCGGGAGATACAATGAGCAGTTCTTC. This rearrangement joins TRBV19 to TRBJ2-1, with 12 bases lining up with TRBD1. The germline V gene has CDR1 LNHDA and CDR2 SQIVND (reference sequence). CDR3 length equals 20 residues. Unmatched junction bases numbered 20, after V lost 7 bases and J lost 4 bases.

V is TRBV28 and J is TRBJ2-1; 8 bases match TRBD2. This CDR3 is 15 amino acids long. Germline assignment: CDR1 MDHEN and CDR2 SYDVKM. V shed 4 bases and J 3 bases; nucleotides not matched to a gene: 5. The CDR3 DNA follows: TGTGCCAGCAGTTCGGGACTAGTCCTCTACAATGAGCAGTTCTTC. Its translation is CASSSGLVLYNEQFF.

The CDR3 region has the DNA TGTGCCACCAGTGACCCTAAGACAGGCGGCACAGATACGCAGTATTTT. Its protein is CATSDPKTGGTDTQYF. V and J are TRBV24-1 and TRBJ2-3; D is perhaps TRBD1 (6 bases). Germline V gene data show CDR1 as KGHDR and CDR2 as SFDVKD. V lost 4 bases and J lost 1, with 14 bases in between. The CDR3 covers 16 residues.

This chain links TRBV28 with TRBJ1-5; 8 positions agree with TRBD1. This CDR3 spans 15 amino acids. V lost 10 bases and J lost 4; bases outside the gene matches: 12. Per germline, CDR1 MDHEN and CDR2 SYDVKM. CDR3 sequence reads: CATVFQGAGNQPQHF. CDR3 coding DNA: TGTGCCACCGTATTCCAGGGGGCAGGGAATCAGCCCCAGCATTTT.

J is TRBJ1-1 and V is TRBV7-2, with D possibly matching TRBD1 (5 bases). CDR3 length equals 13 residues. Germline V gene lookup returns CDR1 SGHTA and CDR2 FQGNSA. V lost 4 bases to trimming and J lost 3 bases, with 9 bases between them. The CDR3 loop reads CASSSGVDTEAFF. In nucleotides, the CDR3 is TGTGCCAGCAGCTCGGGGGTTGACACTGAAGCTTTCTTT.

The chain links TRBV6-5 to TRBJ2-7; D possibly uses TRBD1 or TRBD2 (5 bases each). CDR3 length: 13 amino acids. Germline lookup yields CDR1 MNHEY and CDR2 SVGAGI. Between the trimmed V and J ends, which lost 4 bases and 1 base, there was a span of 8 bases. The CDR3, as DNA: TGTGCCAGCAGTTTCGGGGCTTCCTACGAGCAGTACTTC. It is translated as CASSFGASYEQYF.

This clone was recorded once. The rearrangement links TRBV7-6 to TRBJ1-3, with D unresolved. Trimming removed 2 bases at V and 5 bases at J, with 7 bases between. The CDR3 is 13 amino acids. Germline-derived CDR1 and CDR2 are SGHVS and FNYEAQ. CDR3 sequence reads: CASSLQERNTIYF. CDR3 DNA sequence: TGTGCCAGCAGCTTACAGGAGCGAAACACCATATATTTT.

V is TRBV6-2 or TRBV6-3 and J is TRBJ2-1; tentatively, D is TRBD2 (6 bases). This CDR3 comprises 15 residues. CDR1 and CDR2 from the germline V gene are MNHEY and SVGEGT. Between the trimmed V and J ends, which lost 4 bases and 0 bases, there was a span of 10 bases. The CDR3 protein is CASSWDGSSYNEQFF. For the CDR3, the DNA is TGTGCCAGCAGTTGGGACGGGAGCTCCTACAATGAGCAGTTCTTC.

The V gene is TRBV7-3, the J gene TRBJ2-1; TRBD2 aligns across 12 bases. V dropped 4 bases and J dropped 0; count of bases not matched to a gene: 19. The CDR3 length is 22 residues. In germline, CDR1 is SGHTA, CDR2 FQGTGA. The CDR3 DNA sequence: TGTGCCAGCAGCTCAATTCCTTGGACTAGCGGGGACCTCGGGAGCTCCTACAATGAGCAGTTCTTC. Translation gives CASSSIPWTSGDLGSSYNEQFF.

The chain has TRBV20-1 and TRBJ2-7; D is possibly TRBD2 (7 bases). There are 13 residues in the CDR3. V was pared by 3 bases and J by 3 bases, with 12 bases between. The V gene's germline CDR1 is DFQATT and CDR2 SNEGSKA (reference sequence). CDR3 sequence reads: CSASRGADYEQYF. For the CDR3, the DNA is TGCAGTGCTAGTCGGGGGGCAGACTACGAGCAGTACTTC.

The chain uses TRBV11-2 and TRBJ1-1, with D hard to call. The V end was cut by 3 bases, the J end by 0 bases, with 11 bases between. The CDR3 is 15 amino acids. The germline gives CDR1 SGHAT, CDR2 FQNNGV. The DNA for the CDR3 is TGTGCCAGCAGCTTGTCTGACGGGATGAACACTGAAGCTTTCTTT. Amino acids: CASSLSDGMNTEAFF.

This chain links TRBV28 with TRBJ2-7; unclear D gene. CDR1 and CDR2 from the germline V gene are MDHEN and SYDVKM. Trimming took off 1 base at V and 0 bases at J, with 10 bases between the two ends. CDR3 size: 15 residues. For the CDR3, the DNA is TGTGCCAGCAGTTTATCCCCGGGCGGCTCCTACGAGCAGTACTTC. Encoded protein: CASSLSPGGSYEQYF.